A single TCR beta chain is shown here with its context. From RNA transcripts, TCR beta CDR3 regions were amplified. Carried out on the TCR CDR3, a first-round RT-PCR used the HTBI primer set. TCRdb independently ran MiXCR on the multiplex PCR reads; one entry per CDR3 protein. The sample consists of approximately 400,000 distinct CDR3 sequences, 20% to 30% of them appearing once. The sample belongs to a study of T cells in Graves' hyperthyroidism and ophthalmopathy. About the study: Prior to any treatment, at the point of initial diagnosis, peripheral blood was collected.

Patients aged 18 to 65 had newly diagnosed hyperthyroidism of under 2 months' duration. Patients having uncontrolled infection, another autoimmune disease, pregnancy or lactation were not included. Each diagnosis drew on symptoms, thyroxine, TRAb, thyroid ultrasound and orbital computed tomography findings. This CDR3 spans 15 amino acids. Deletions cut 0 bases from V and 3 bases from J, with 10 bases between. From germline, CDR1 is SGDLS and CDR2 YYNGEE. The rearrangement joins TRBV9 to TRBJ2-1, with D maybe TRBD2 (6 bases). The sequenced sample consisted of blood. This TCR was sampled from a man aged 45-65 years with Graves' hyperthyroidism. CDR3 nucleotide sequence: TGTGCCAGCAGCGTAGGGGCGGGACTCTACAATGAGCAGTTCTTC. Protein product: CASSVGAGLYNEQFF.